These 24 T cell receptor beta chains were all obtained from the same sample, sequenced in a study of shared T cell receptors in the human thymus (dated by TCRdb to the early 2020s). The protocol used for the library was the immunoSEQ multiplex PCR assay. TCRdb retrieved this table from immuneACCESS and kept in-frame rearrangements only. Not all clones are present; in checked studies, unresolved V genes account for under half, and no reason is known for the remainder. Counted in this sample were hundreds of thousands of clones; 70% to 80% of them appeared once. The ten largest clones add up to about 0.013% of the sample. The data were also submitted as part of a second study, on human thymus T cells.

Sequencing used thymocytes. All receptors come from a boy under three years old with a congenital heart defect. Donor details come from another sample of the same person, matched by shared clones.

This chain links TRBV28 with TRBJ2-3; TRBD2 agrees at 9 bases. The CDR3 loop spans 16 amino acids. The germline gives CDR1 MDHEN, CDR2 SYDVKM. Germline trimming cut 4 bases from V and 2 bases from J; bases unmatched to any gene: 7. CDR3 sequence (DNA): TGTGCCAGCAGTTCCCTAGCGGGGTTAGTCACAGATACGCAGTATTTT. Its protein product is CASSSLAGLVTDTQYF.

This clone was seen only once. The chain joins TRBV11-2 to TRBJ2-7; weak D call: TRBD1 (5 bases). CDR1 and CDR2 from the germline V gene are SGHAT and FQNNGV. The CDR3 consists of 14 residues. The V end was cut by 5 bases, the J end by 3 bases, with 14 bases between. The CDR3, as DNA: TGTGCCAGCAGCCACGACGAGGACAACTACGAGCAGTACTTC. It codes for CASSHDEDNYEQYF.

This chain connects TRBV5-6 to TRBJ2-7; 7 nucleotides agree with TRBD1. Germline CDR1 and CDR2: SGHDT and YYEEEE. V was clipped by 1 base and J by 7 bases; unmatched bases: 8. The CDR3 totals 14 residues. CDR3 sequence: CASSLTTGIGEQYF. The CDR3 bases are TGTGCCAGCAGCTTGACGACAGGGATTGGGGAGCAGTACTTC. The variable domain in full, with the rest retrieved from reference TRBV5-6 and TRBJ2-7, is DAGVTQSPTHLIKTRGQQVTLRCSPKSGHDTVSWYQQALGQGPQFIFQYYEEEERQRGNFPDRFSGHQFPNYSSELNVNALLLGDSALYLCASSLTTGIGEQYFGPGTRLTVT.

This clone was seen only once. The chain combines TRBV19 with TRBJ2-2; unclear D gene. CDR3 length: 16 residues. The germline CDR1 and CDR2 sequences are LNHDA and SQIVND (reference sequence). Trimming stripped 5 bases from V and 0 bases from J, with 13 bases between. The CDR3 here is CASSSGSLANTGELFF. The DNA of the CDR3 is TGTGCCAGTAGTTCAGGTTCCCTCGCGAACACCGGGGAGCTGTTTTTT.

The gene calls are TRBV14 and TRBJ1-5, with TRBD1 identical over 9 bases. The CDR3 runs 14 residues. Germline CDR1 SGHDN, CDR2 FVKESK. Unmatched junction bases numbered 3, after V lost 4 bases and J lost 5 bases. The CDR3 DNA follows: TGTGCCAGCAGCCGTACAGGGGGCGATCAGCCCCAGCATTTT. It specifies CASSRTGGDQPQHF.

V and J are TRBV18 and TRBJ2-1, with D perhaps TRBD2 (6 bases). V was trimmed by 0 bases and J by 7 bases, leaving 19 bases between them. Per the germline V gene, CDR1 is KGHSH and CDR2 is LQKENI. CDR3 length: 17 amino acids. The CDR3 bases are TGTGCCAGCTCACCACCCGCGACGGGACTGAGGGAGAATGAGCAGTTCTTC. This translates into CASSPPATGLRENEQFF.

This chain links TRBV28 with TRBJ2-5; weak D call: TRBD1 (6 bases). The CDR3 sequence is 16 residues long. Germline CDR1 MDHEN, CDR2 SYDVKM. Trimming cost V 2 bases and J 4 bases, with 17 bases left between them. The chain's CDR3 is CASSLGSGVGSETQYF. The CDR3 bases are TGTGCCAGCAGTTTAGGGTCAGGGGTTGGTTCAGAGACCCAGTACTTC.

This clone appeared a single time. DNA for the CDR3: TGTGCCAGCATCACAGGGAGTACTGATTCACCCCTCCACTTT. Its translation: CASITGSTDSPLHF. The rearrangement joins TRBV5-8 to TRBJ1-6; D is possibly TRBD1 (6 bases). Germline V gene data show CDR1 as SGHTS and CDR2 as YDEGEE. The CDR3 contains 14 residues. With 6 bases removed from V and 8 bases from J, the gap between germline ends came to 15 bases.

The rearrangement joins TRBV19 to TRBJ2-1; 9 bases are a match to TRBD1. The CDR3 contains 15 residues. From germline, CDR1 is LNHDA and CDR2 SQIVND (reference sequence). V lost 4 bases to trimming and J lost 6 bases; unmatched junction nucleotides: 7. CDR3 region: CASSRDRALSNEQFF. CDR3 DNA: TGTGCCAGTAGTAGGGACAGGGCCTTATCCAATGAGCAGTTCTTC.

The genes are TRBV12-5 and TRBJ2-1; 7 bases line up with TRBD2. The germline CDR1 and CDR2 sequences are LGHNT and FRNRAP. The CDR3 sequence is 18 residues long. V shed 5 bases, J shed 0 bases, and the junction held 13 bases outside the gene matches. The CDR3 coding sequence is TGTGCTAGTGGTACTGGCGGGAGCGGGTCGATCTCCTACAATGAGCAGTTCTTC. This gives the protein CASGTGGSGSISYNEQFF.

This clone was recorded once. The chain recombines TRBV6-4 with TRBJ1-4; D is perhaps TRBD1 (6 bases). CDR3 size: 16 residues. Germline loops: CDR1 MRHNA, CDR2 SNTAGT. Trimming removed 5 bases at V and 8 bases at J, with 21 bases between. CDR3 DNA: TGTGCCAGCAGTCTCCGGTTCGGGGGGCCAGTCGAAAAACTGTTTTTT. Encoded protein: CASSLRFGGPVEKLFF.

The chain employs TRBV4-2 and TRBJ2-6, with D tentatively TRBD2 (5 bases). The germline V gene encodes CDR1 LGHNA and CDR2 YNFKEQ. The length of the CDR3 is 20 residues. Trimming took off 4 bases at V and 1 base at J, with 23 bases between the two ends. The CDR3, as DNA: TGTGCCAGCAGCCTTCGAGGGTCCGGGCCGGCAACTTCTGGGGCCAACGTCCTGACTTTC. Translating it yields CASSLRGSGPATSGANVLTF.

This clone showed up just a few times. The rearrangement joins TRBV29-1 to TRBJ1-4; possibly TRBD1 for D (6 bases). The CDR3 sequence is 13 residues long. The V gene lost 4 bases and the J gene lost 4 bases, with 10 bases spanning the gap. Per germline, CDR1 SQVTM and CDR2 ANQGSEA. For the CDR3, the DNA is TGCAGCGTTGTTGACAGGTTTAATGAAAAACTGTTTTTT. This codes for CSVVDRFNEKLFF.

The CDR3 DNA follows: TGTGCCAGCAGCCCCGACAGCGGGAGAGACCCAGATACGCAGTATTTT. Amino acid sequence: CASSPDSGRDPDTQYF. V gene TRBV11-2 combines with J gene TRBJ2-3; 8 bases agree with TRBD2. The CDR3 is 16 residues long. V shed 5 bases, J shed 4 bases, and the junction held 11 bases outside the gene matches. Germline loops: CDR1 SGHAT, CDR2 FQNNGV.

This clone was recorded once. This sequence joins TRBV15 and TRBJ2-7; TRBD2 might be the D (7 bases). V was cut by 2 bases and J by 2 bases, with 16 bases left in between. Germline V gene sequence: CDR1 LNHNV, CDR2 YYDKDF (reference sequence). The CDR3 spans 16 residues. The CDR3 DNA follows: TGTGCCACCAGCAGAATGGGGGGGGACACTCCCTACGAGCAGTACTTC. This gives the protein CATSRMGGDTPYEQYF.

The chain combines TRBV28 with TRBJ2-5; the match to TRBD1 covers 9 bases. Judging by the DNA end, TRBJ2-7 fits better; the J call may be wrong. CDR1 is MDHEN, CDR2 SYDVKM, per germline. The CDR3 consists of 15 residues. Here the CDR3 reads CASSLCRDRDHEQYF. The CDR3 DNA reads TGTGCCAGCAGTTTATGCAGGGACAGGGACCACGAGCAGTACTTC.

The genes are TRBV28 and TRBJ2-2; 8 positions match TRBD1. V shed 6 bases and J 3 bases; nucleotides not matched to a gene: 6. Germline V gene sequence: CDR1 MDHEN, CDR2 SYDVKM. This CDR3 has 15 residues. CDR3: CASSHTGGDTGELFF. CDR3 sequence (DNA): TGTGCCAGCAGCCACACAGGGGGAGACACCGGGGAGCTGTTTTTT. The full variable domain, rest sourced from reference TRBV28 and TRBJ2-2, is DVKVTQSSRYLVKRTGEKVFLECVQDMDHENMFWYRQDPGLGLRLIYFSYDVKMKEKGDIPEGYSVSREKKERFSLILESASTNQTSMYLCASSHTGGDTGELFFGEGSRLTVL.

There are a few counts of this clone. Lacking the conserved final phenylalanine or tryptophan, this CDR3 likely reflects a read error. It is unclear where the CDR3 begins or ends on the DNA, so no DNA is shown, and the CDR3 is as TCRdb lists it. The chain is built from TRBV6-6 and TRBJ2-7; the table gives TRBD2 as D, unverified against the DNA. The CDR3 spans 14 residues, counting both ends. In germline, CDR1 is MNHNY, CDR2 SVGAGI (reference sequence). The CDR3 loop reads CASSTRNKTLFSIL.

The CDR3 sequence is CASSTGESGKYNEQFF. In nucleotides, the CDR3 is TGTGCCAGTAGTACCGGGGAGAGCGGGAAATACAATGAGCAGTTCTTC. This rearrangement joins TRBV19 to TRBJ2-1, with 7 bases lining up with TRBD2. Per germline, CDR1 LNHDA and CDR2 SQIVND (reference sequence). The CDR3 extends over 16 amino acids. With V trimmed by 4 bases and J by 4 bases, 10 bases remained unmatched.

The CDR3 sequence is CAISRRDSSYEQYF. The CDR3 DNA reads TGTGCCATCTCCCGAAGGGACTCCTCCTACGAGCAGTACTTC. The chain combines TRBV2 with TRBJ2-7; perhaps TRBD2 as D (6 bases). V lost 10 bases and J lost 0, with 16 bases in between. Germline assignment: CDR1 SNHLY and CDR2 FYNNEI. The CDR3 runs 14 residues.

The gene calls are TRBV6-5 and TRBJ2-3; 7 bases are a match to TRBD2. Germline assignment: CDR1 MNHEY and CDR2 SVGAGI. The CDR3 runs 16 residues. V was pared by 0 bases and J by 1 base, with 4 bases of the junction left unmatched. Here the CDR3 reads CASSYSISGGTDTQYF. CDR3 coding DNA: TGTGCCAGCAGTTACTCGATAAGCGGGGGCACAGATACGCAGTATTTT.

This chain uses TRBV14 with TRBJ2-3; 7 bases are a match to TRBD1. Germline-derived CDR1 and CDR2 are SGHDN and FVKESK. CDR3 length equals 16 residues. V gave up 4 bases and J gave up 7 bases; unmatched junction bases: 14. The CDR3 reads CASSLTTGLPIYTQYF. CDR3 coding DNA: TGTGCCAGCAGCCTCACGACAGGGCTACCAATTTATACGCAGTATTTT.

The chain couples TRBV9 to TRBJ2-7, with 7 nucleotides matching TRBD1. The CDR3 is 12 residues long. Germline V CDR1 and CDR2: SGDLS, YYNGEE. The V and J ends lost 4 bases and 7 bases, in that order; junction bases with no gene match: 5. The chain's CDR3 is CASSFRQGEQYF. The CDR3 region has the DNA TGTGCCAGCAGCTTTCGACAGGGAGAGCAGTACTTC.

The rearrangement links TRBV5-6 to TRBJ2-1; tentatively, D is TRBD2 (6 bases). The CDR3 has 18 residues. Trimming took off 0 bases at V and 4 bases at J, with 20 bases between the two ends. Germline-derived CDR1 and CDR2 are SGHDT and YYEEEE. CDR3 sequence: CASSLALAGGPYYNEQFF. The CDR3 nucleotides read TGTGCCAGCAGCTTGGCCCTAGCAGGAGGGCCGTATTACAATGAGCAGTTCTTC.